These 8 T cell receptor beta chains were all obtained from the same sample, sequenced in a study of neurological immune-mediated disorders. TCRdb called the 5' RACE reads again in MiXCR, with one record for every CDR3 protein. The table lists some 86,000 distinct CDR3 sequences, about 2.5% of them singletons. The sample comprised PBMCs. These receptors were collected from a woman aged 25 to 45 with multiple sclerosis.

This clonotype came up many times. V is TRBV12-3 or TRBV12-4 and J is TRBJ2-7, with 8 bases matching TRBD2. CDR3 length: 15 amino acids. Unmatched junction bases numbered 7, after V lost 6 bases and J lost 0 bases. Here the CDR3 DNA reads TGTGCCAGCAGGTCGGGGGCGGGAGGCTCCTACGAGCAGTACTTC. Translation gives CASRSGAGGSYEQYF.

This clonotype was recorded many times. The CDR3 coding sequence is TGTGCCAGCAGCACCTACCCGGAGAACACTGAAGCTTTCTTT. Protein sequence: CASSTYPENTEAFF. This chain uses TRBV5-4 with TRBJ1-1; no firm D call. Germline V gene lookup returns CDR1 SGHNT and CDR2 YYREEE (reference sequence). V was clipped by 4 bases and J by 1 base, with 11 bases between them. This CDR3 is 14 amino acids long.

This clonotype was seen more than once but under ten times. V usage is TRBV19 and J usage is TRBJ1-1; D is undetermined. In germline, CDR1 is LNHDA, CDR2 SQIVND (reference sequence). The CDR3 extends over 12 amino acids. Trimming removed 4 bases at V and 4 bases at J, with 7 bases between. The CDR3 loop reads CASSSRGTEAFF. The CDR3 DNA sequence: TGTGCCAGTAGTAGTCGGGGCACTGAAGCTTTCTTT.

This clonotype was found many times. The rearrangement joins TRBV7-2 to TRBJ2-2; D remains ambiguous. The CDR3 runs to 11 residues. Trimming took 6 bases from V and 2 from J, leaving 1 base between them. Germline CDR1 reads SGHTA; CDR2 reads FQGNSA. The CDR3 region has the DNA TGTGCCAGCAGTAACACCGGGGAGCTGTTTTTT. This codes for CASSNTGELFF.

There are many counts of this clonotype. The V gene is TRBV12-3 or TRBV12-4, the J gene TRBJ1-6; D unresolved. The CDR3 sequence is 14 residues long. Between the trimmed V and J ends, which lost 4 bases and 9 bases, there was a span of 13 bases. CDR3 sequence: CASSYPDVASPLHF. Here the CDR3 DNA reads TGTGCCAGCAGTTACCCTGATGTTGCTTCACCCCTCCACTTT.

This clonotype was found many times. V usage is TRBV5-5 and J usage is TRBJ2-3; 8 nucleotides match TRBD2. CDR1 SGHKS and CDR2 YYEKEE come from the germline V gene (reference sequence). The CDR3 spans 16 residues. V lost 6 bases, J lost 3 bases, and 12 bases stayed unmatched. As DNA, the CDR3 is TGTGCCAGCAACTTTTATCGGGGGGGTGAGACAGATACGCAGTATTTT. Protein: CASNFYRGGETDTQYF.

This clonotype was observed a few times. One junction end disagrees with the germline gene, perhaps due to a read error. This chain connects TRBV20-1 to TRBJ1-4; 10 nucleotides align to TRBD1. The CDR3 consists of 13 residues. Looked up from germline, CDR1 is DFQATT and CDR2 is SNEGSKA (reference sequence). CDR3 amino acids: CSARGQGGEKLFF. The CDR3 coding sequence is TGCAGTGCCAGAGGACAGGGGGGGGAAAAACTGTTTTTT.

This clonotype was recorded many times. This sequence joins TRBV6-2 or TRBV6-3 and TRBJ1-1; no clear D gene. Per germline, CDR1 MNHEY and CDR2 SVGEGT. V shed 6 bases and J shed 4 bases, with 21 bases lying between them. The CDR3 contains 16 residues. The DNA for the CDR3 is TGTGCCAGCAGCAACGCCTCGCAAAATCGGGGCACTGAAGCTTTCTTT. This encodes CASSNASQNRGTEAFF.